A single sample is the source of the 10 T cell receptor beta chains below, sequenced in a study of blood T cell repertoires in COVID-19. The method was immunoSEQ multiplex PCR; TCRdb's version includes in-frame clones alone and lacks a portion of them. Of around 53,000 clones in the sample, just under 90% were seen once. The sequenced sample was peripheral blood. The receptors here all came from a woman aged 55-70 years with COVID-19, enrolled during active disease.

The rearrangement links TRBV4-2 to TRBJ2-3, with a possible D match to TRBD2 (6 bases). The ends were cut back, 1 base at V and 0 bases at J, with 14 bases in the middle. This CDR3 has 17 residues. Germline CDR1 LGHNA, CDR2 YNFKEQ. The CDR3 region has the DNA TGTGCCAGCAGCCAAGTTCTGCGACGGGGGAGCACAGATACGCAGTATTTT. It specifies CASSQVLRRGSTDTQYF.

The chain employs TRBV7-9 and TRBJ1-4, with TRBD1 identical over 7 bases. CDR1 and CDR2 (germline): SEHNR, FQNEAQ (reference sequence). The CDR3 is 16 residues long. The V gene end was trimmed by 5 bases and the J gene end by 7 bases; junction bases not matched to a gene: 13. CDR3 in DNA: TGTGCCAGCAGCCAGACTAACAGGGGATACGGTGAAAAACTGTTTTTT. This codes for CASSQTNRGYGEKLFF.

The chain carries TRBV27 and TRBJ1-6; D unresolved. CDR1 and CDR2 (germline): MNHEY, SMNVEV (reference sequence). The CDR3 is 13 amino acids. Trimming took off 10 bases at V and 1 base at J, with 8 bases between the two ends. The CDR3 sequence is CATCLSYNSPLHF. The DNA of the CDR3 is TGTGCCACCTGTCTTTCCTATAATTCACCCCTCCACTTT.

The chain is built from TRBV5-4 and TRBJ1-1; weak D call: TRBD1 (6 bases). Between the trimmed V and J ends, which lost 4 bases and 0 bases, there was a span of 10 bases. Germline V gives CDR1 SGHNT, CDR2 YYREEE (reference sequence). The CDR3 extends over 14 amino acids. CDR3 in amino acids: CASSLGGLNTEAFF. CDR3 DNA: TGTGCCAGCAGCCTGGGGGGCCTGAACACTGAAGCTTTCTTT.

J is TRBJ2-2 and V is TRBV19; perhaps TRBD1 as D (5 bases). The CDR3 contains 16 residues. Between the trimmed V and J ends, which lost 4 bases and 7 bases, there was a span of 19 bases. The germline V gene encodes CDR1 LNHDA and CDR2 SQIVND (reference sequence). This chain's CDR3 is CASSTTDRVLGGELFF. CDR3 nucleotide sequence: TGTGCCAGTAGTACGACCGACAGAGTGTTGGGCGGGGAGCTGTTTTTT.

In this sample, this clone turned up once. CDR3 nucleotides: TGTGCCAGTAGTATAGTACGGGTGACCCAGTACTTC. Protein sequence: CASSIVRVTQYF. The V and J genes are TRBV19 and TRBJ2-5; D ambiguous. The CDR3 length is 12 residues. V lost 1 base and J lost 7, with 7 bases in between. Germline CDR1 LNHDA, CDR2 SQIVND (reference sequence).

This clone was detected only a few times. The chain carries TRBV30 and TRBJ1-1, with D perhaps TRBD1 (6 bases). The germline V gene encodes CDR1 GTSNPN and CDR2 SVGIG (reference sequence). V was shortened by 4 bases and J by 1 base, with 10 bases between the two germline ends. CDR3 length: 13 amino acids. The CDR3 sequence: CAWIRGANTEAFF. CDR3 nucleotide sequence: TGTGCCTGGATACGGGGGGCGAACACTGAAGCTTTCTTT. The full variable domain, its missing parts supplied by reference TRBV30 and TRBJ1-1, is SQTIHQWPATLVQPVGSPLSLECTVEGTSNPNLYWYRQAAGRGLQLLFYSVGIGQISSEVPQNLSASRPQDRQFILSSKKLLLSDSGFYLCAWIRGANTEAFFGQGTRLTVV.

The chain uses TRBV19 and TRBJ2-5; D perhaps matches TRBD2 (6 bases). Between the trimmed V and J ends, which lost 3 bases and 5 bases, there was a span of 10 bases. This CDR3 spans 13 amino acids. Germline V gives CDR1 LNHDA, CDR2 SQIVND (reference sequence). CDR3 protein: CASSIPGRETQYF. The CDR3 nucleotides are TGTGCCAGTAGTATTCCGGGGAGGGAGACCCAGTACTTC.

The genes are TRBV5-1 and TRBJ1-2, with a possible D match to TRBD1 (5 bases). Germline CDR1 and CDR2: SGHRS and YFSETQ. The CDR3 runs 15 residues. The V end was cut by 0 bases, the J end by 2 bases, with 11 bases between. In nucleotides, the CDR3 is TGCGCCAGCAGCTTGGACAGGAATTTGAACTATGGCTACACCTTC. The encoded protein is CASSLDRNLNYGYTF.

This chain connects TRBV6-4 to TRBJ2-3, with 12 bases fitting TRBD2. The CDR3 loop spans 14 amino acids. After removal of 8 bases from V and 0 bases from J, the junction contained 0 bases not matched to a gene. Germline V gene sequence: CDR1 MRHNA, CDR2 SNTAGT. CDR3 sequence: CASGTSGSTDTQYF. The CDR3 nucleotides read TGTGCCAGCGGGACTAGCGGGAGCACAGATACGCAGTATTTT.